This is a list of T cell receptor beta chains from one sample in a study of T cell responses to AZD1222 COVID-19 vaccine. Assay used: immunoSEQ multiplex PCR; TCRdb lists only in-frame clones, some missing. The table lists roughly 120,000 clones, around nine tenths of them singletons. The starting material was peripheral blood, obtained 28 days after the second dose of the MenACWY control vaccine. These receptors were collected from an adult who received the MenACWY meningococcal vaccine as a control. Both conserved end residues are part of each CDR3. D genes are given only for firm matches. Not every row has a clone size; where given, it reads once, few, many or a size class.

>NA|TRBJ2-7|TRBD2|TRBV27
TGTGCCAGCAGCCCTCGGCCCGGGACTAGCGGGAGGAGCGAGCAGTACTTC
CASSPRPGTSGRSEQYF
>NA|TRBJ2-3|NA|TRBV27
TGTGCCAGCAGTTATGGTAGAGATACGCAGTATTTT
CASSYGRDTQYF
>NA|TRBJ1-3|NA|TRBV3-1/TRBV3-2
TGTGCCAGCAGCCAAGACTCTGGAAACACCATATATTTT
CASSQDSGNTIYF
>NA|TRBJ2-5|TRBD1|TRBV7-9
TGTGCCAGCAGCTTAGCTCCGGGACAGGGGTTAAAAGAGACCCAGTACTTC
CASSLAPGQGLKETQYF
>NA|TRBJ2-4|NA|TRBV5-4
TGTGCCAGCAGCTTGGTAGGGGACAAAAACATTCAGTACTTC
CASSLVGDKNIQYF
>once|TRBJ1-2|TRBD1|TRBV4-2
TGTGCCAGCAGCCACGACAGGGAAGGGGAAGGCTACACCTTC
CASSHDREGEGYTF
>NA|TRBJ2-3|TRBD1|TRBV5-1
TGCGCCAGCAGCTCAGGACAGGGCGGGGATACGCAGTATTTT
CASSSGQGGDTQYF
>NA|TRBJ1-1|NA|TRBV5-4
TGTGCCAGCAGAGTTGTTCCACTGGAGCTAACAGAGGGTGAAGCTTTCTTT
CASRVVPLELTEGEAFF
>NA|TRBJ2-3|NA|TRBV25-1
TGTGCCAGCAGTGAATACTATTTTACCCAGGGAAGAATAGATACGCAGTATTTT
CASSEYYFTQGRIDTQYF
>NA|TRBJ2-1|NA|TRBV5-6
TGTGCCAGCAGCTTCCTTGGGATACATGAGCAGTTCTTC
CASSFLGIHEQFF
>NA|TRBJ1-5|NA|TRBV19
TGTGCCAGTAGTATAGTTTGGCAGGCTAATCAGCCCCAGCATTTT
CASSIVWQANQPQHF
>NA|TRBJ1-1|NA|TRBV4-1
TGCGCCAGCAGCCAAGTTGGGCAGGGAGTCACTGAAGCTTTCTTT
CASSQVGQGVTEAFF
>NA|TRBJ2-2|TRBD2|TRBV6-5
TGTGCCAGCAGTTCTTATAGCGGGGGCCTCACCGGGGAGCTGTTTTTT
CASSSYSGGLTGELFF
>NA|TRBJ2-3|TRBD2|TRBV2
TGTGCCAGCAGTGTAGGTGGACTAGCGGGTGATACGCAGTATTTT
CASSVGGLAGDTQYF
>NA|TRBJ2-1|TRBD2|TRBV6-4
TGTGCCAGCAGTGAAACTAGCGGGGGCTACAATGAGCAGTTCTTC
CASSETSGGYNEQFF
>NA|TRBJ2-7|NA|TRBV4-2
TGTGCCAGCAGCCAAGATCACGTTCGGCAGTACTTC
CASSQDHVRQYF
>NA|TRBJ1-4|NA|TRBV5-6
TGTGCCAGCAGCTTGCAGGGATCGACTAATGAAAAACTGTTTTTT
CASSLQGSTNEKLFF
>NA|TRBJ2-5|TRBD2|TRBV5-1
TGCGCCAGCACACTAGCGGGGGGGCAAGAGACCCAGTACTTC
CASTLAGGQETQYF
>NA|TRBJ2-1|TRBD2|TRBV19
TGTGCCAGTAGTCTCTCGGGACTAGCGGGCTCCAATGAGCAGTTCTTC
CASSLSGLAGSNEQFF
>NA|TRBJ2-3|NA|TRBV4-1
TGCGCCAGCAGAATGGCGGGCCGCACAGATACGCAGTATTTT
CASRMAGRTDTQYF
>NA|TRBJ1-3|NA|TRBV11-2
TGTGCCAGCACCTCCGGGACCTCTGGAAACACCATATATTTT
CASTSGTSGNTIYF
>once|TRBJ1-2|NA|TRBV28
TGTGCCAGCAGTTTAAAGCCGCCAGGGGCCTATGGCTACACCTTC
CASSLKPPGAYGYTF
>NA|TRBJ2-3|NA|TRBV3-1/TRBV3-2
TGTGCCAGCAGGAAGACAGGCACAGATACGCAGTATTTT
CASRKTGTDTQYF
>NA|TRBJ1-1|NA|TRBV25-1
TGTGCCAGCAGAACCCTCCGCGGAGCTTTCTTT
CASRTLRGAFF
>NA|TRBJ2-1|NA|TRBV2
TGTGCCAGCGAAATGAACAGTGTTAGAAGAAATGAGCAGTTCTTC
CASEMNSVRRNEQFF
>few|TRBJ2-2|NA|TRBV3-1/TRBV3-2
TGTGCCAGCAGCGGTCGGGACACCGGGGAGCTGTTTTTT
CASSGRDTGELFF
>once|TRBJ1-1|TRBD1|TRBV6-2/TRBV6-3
TGTGCCAGCAGTGGCAGGGGGCTGAACACTGAAGCTTTCTTT
CASSGRGLNTEAFF
>NA|TRBJ2-1|NA|TRBV12-1
TGTGCCAGCAGCCACGGGACAGGGAAGACCCGGGACGGCTACAATGAGCAGTTCTTC
CASSHGTGKTRDGYNEQFF